The 9 T cell receptor beta chains below were found in one sample sequenced in a study of stem cell transplantation in POMP-related autoinflammatory disease. Measured with immunoSEQ multiplex PCR; TCRdb has only the in-frame clones, and not every one. The sample records about 26,000 clones, more than 75% being singletons. This material consisted of CD4+ T cells from PBMCs, taken before stem cell transplantation. These TCRs come from a human donor with POMP-related autoinflammation and immune dysregulation (PRAID).

The V and J genes are TRBV29-1 and TRBJ2-7, with 10 bases identical to TRBD1. There are 12 residues in the CDR3. The trim removed 4 bases at V and 5 bases at J, leaving 2 bases unmatched. Germline V lookup: CDR1 SQVTM, CDR2 ANQGSEA. This CDR3 is CSVGQGANEQYF. For the CDR3, the DNA is TGCAGCGTTGGACAGGGGGCAAACGAGCAGTACTTC.

The V gene is TRBV5-1, the J gene TRBJ1-3; TRBD1 might be the D (6 bases). CDR1 SGHRS and CDR2 YFSETQ come from the germline V gene. V was clipped by 0 bases and J by 0 bases, with 13 bases between them. The CDR3 is made up of 17 amino acids. CDR3 DNA: TGCGCCAGCAGCTTGGCCGGACAGTTGAGCTCTGGAAACACCATATATTTT. Translating it yields CASSLAGQLSSGNTIYF.

V is TRBV13 and J is TRBJ1-3; D is possibly TRBD1 (6 bases). The V end lost 3 bases, the J end lost 0 bases, and 9 bases lay between the germline ends. The CDR3 has 15 residues. The germline V gene has CDR1 PRHDT and CDR2 FYEKMQ (reference sequence). CDR3 in DNA: TGTGCCAGCAGCTTTACAGGGCCCTCTGGAAACACCATATATTTT. Its translation: CASSFTGPSGNTIYF. Variable domain in full (rest from reference TRBV13 and TRBJ1-3): AAGVIQSPRHLIKEKRETATLKCYPIPRHDTVYWYQQGPGQDPQFLISFYEKMQSDKGSIPDRFSAQQFSDYHSELNMSSLELGDSALYFCASSFTGPSGNTIYFGEGSWLTVV.

The chain uses TRBV6-5 and TRBJ2-1, with D perhaps matching TRBD1 (6 bases). V was shortened by 0 bases and J by 4 bases, with 10 bases between the two germline ends. The CDR3 length is 15 residues. Germline loops: CDR1 MNHEY, CDR2 SVGAGI. The DNA of the CDR3 is TGTGCCAGCAGTTACTCGAGAGGGGGTTACAATGAGCAGTTCTTC. Its protein product is CASSYSRGGYNEQFF.

This clone has just a few counts. This rearrangement joins TRBV18 to TRBJ1-5; 8 bases fit TRBD1. From germline, CDR1 is KGHSH and CDR2 LQKENI. Trimming took 6 bases from V and 1 from J; bases not matched to a gene: 2. The CDR3 spans 14 residues. The CDR3 nucleotides are TGTGCCAGCTCTGGACAGGGAAGCAATCAGCCCCAGCATTTT. Protein: CASSGQGSNQPQHF. The variable domain in full, with the rest retrieved from reference TRBV18 and TRBJ1-5, is NAGVMQNPRHLVRRRGQEARLRCSPMKGHSHVYWYRQLPEEGLKFMVYLQKENIIDESGMPKERFSAEFPKEGPSILRIQQVVRGDSAAYFCASSGQGSNQPQHFGDGTRLSIL.

This chain uses TRBV28 with TRBJ1-5; TRBD1 might be the D (6 bases). Germline assignment: CDR1 MDHEN and CDR2 SYDVKM. The CDR3 is 16 amino acids. V lost 6 bases to trimming and J lost 1 base, with 16 bases between them. CDR3 sequence: CASRTAGVSSNQPQHF. In DNA, the CDR3 is TGTGCCAGCAGGACCGCAGGGGTGTCGAGCAATCAGCCCCAGCATTTT.

The rearrangement joins TRBV5-5 to TRBJ2-7; TRBD1 is a possible D gene (6 bases). Germline V gene lookup returns CDR1 SGHKS and CDR2 YYEKEE (reference sequence). V dropped 4 bases and J dropped 6 bases, with 11 bases sitting between them. The CDR3 loop spans 12 amino acids. The CDR3 coding sequence is TGTGCCAGCAGCCCCCTCAGGGGCGAGCAGTACTTC. The encoded protein is CASSPLRGEQYF.

Only one count was recorded for this clone. This rearrangement joins TRBV7-9 to TRBJ1-4, with D perhaps TRBD1 (6 bases). V gave up 5 bases and J gave up 4 bases, with 14 bases separating them. Germline-derived CDR1 and CDR2 are SEHNR and FQNEAQ (reference sequence). The CDR3 extends over 15 amino acids. Written as DNA, the CDR3 is TGTGCCAGCAGCCCGAGGGGGAATCTTAATGAAAAACTGTTTTTT. This gives the protein CASSPRGNLNEKLFF.

J is TRBJ1-1 and V is TRBV10-3; tentatively, D is TRBD1 (5 bases). CDR1 and CDR2 (germline): ENHRY, SYGVKD. The V end lost 6 bases, the J end lost 0 bases, and 23 bases lay between the germline ends. This CDR3 contains 18 residues. CDR3 region: CAIRRGLGQTIMNTEAFF. Written as DNA, the CDR3 is TGTGCCATCAGAAGGGGCCTAGGGCAGACAATCATGAACACTGAAGCTTTCTTT.